A selection of T cell receptor beta chains follows, all from one sample in a study of beta chain features in type 1 diabetes. Clones were read by immunoSEQ multiplex PCR, and TCRdb kept only the in-frame ones, dropping some. Of roughly 400,000 clones detected, around 10% appear once; the ten largest clones hold less than 0.65%. Material for sequencing was central memory CD4+ T cells from blood. The source of these receptors is a man under 40 with type 1 diabetes. The CDR3 runs from the conserved cysteine through the conserved F or W. Fields, in order: J gene, clone size, V gene, D gene, CDR3 DNA, CDR3 protein. The D gene is left open where the match is weak. For some rows the clone size is stated as once, few or many, or as a class when expanded; others skip it.

j_call: TRBJ2-7; clone_size: few; v_call: TRBV30; d_call: TRBD1; cdr3_nt: TGTGCCGGTTACCGGGACAGTTCCTACGAGCAGTACTTC; cdr3_aa: CAGYRDSSYEQYF
j_call: TRBJ2-2; clone_size: NA; v_call: TRBV4-1; d_call: NA; cdr3_nt: TGCGCCAGCAGCCAGGGAACAGGGGACTTCACCGGGGAGCTGTTTTTT; cdr3_aa: CASSQGTGDFTGELFF
j_call: TRBJ2-1; clone_size: NA; v_call: TRBV5-1; d_call: TRBD1; cdr3_nt: TGCGCCAGCAGCTTCGGGGACAGGGGAAATGAGCAGTTCTTC; cdr3_aa: CASSFGDRGNEQFF
j_call: TRBJ1-2; clone_size: NA; v_call: TRBV5-4; d_call: NA; cdr3_nt: TGTGCCAGCAGCTTACAGATAAATAACTATGGCTACACCTTC; cdr3_aa: CASSLQINNYGYTF
j_call: TRBJ2-3; clone_size: few; v_call: TRBV27; d_call: NA; cdr3_nt: TGTGCCAGCAGTCAAAGGCCAGGATTTAGCACAGATACGCAGTATTTT; cdr3_aa: CASSQRPGFSTDTQYF
j_call: TRBJ2-5; clone_size: NA; v_call: TRBV7-9; d_call: TRBD1; cdr3_nt: TGTGCCAGCAGCTCCGGACAGGCCCCCCAAGAGACCCAGTACTTC; cdr3_aa: CASSSGQAPQETQYF
j_call: TRBJ2-6; clone_size: few; v_call: TRBV27; d_call: TRBD2; cdr3_nt: TGTGCCAGCAGTTACTCCGGGAGGCCTGGGGCCAACGTCCTGACTTTC; cdr3_aa: CASSYSGRPGANVLTF
j_call: TRBJ1-2; clone_size: NA; v_call: TRBV25-1; d_call: NA; cdr3_nt: TGTGCCAGCAGAGAAAGTTCGAACTATGGCTACACCTTC; cdr3_aa: CASRESSNYGYTF
j_call: TRBJ2-7; clone_size: few; v_call: TRBV27; d_call: TRBD1; cdr3_nt: TGTGCCAGCATCGATTCCCGGGACAGGGTTTCCTACGAGCAGTACTTC; cdr3_aa: CASIDSRDRVSYEQYF
j_call: TRBJ2-7; clone_size: NA; v_call: TRBV19; d_call: TRBD1; cdr3_nt: TGTGCCAGTAGTAGAACCGGGACAGGGCCGTACGAGCAGTACTTC; cdr3_aa: CASSRTGTGPYEQYF